These T cell receptor beta chains were read from a single sample in a study of beta chain features in type 1 diabetes. Generated by immunoSEQ multiplex PCR, the TCRdb table keeps only in-frame clones and is missing some. The table includes 120,000 or so clones, around 15% detected once. The sequenced sample was central memory CD4+ T cells from blood. Receptor source: a man under 40 with type 1 diabetes. Both conserved end residues are part of each CDR3. A D gene is named only where the DNA matches it firmly. Rows give clone size only sometimes, using once, few, many, or a class for an expanded clone.

clone_size: few; j_call: TRBJ2-7; v_call: TRBV7-2; d_call: .; cdr3_aa: CASSQEAGAGVEQYF; cdr3_nt: TGTGCCAGCAGCCAGGAGGCGGGGGCAGGGGTCGAGCAGTACTTC
clone_size: .; j_call: TRBJ2-5; v_call: TRBV6-5; d_call: TRBD2; cdr3_aa: CAISGGGQETQYF; cdr3_nt: TGTGCCATCAGCGGGGGCGGCCAAGAGACCCAGTACTTC
clone_size: few; j_call: TRBJ2-7; v_call: TRBV18; d_call: .; cdr3_aa: CASSPRQADEQYF; cdr3_nt: TGTGCCAGCTCACCGAGGCAGGCGGACGAGCAGTACTTC
clone_size: .; j_call: TRBJ2-5; v_call: TRBV11-3; d_call: .; cdr3_aa: CASSLGRETQYF; cdr3_nt: TGTGCCAGCAGCTTGGGTCGAGAGACCCAGTACTTC
clone_size: .; j_call: TRBJ1-1; v_call: TRBV5-4; d_call: TRBD1; cdr3_aa: CASQLGQGYTEAFF; cdr3_nt: TGTGCCAGTCAGCTGGGACAGGGGTACACTGAAGCTTTCTTT
clone_size: .; j_call: TRBJ2-5; v_call: TRBV13; d_call: .; cdr3_aa: CASSFMRETQYF; cdr3_nt: TGTGCCAGCAGCTTCATGCGGGAGACCCAGTACTTC
clone_size: .; j_call: TRBJ1-3; v_call: TRBV7-8; d_call: .; cdr3_aa: CASSSGQGNTIYF; cdr3_nt: TGTGCCAGCAGCTCCGGACAGGGAAACACCATATATTTT
clone_size: .; j_call: TRBJ1-2; v_call: TRBV6-5; d_call: .; cdr3_aa: CASRPNRDGYTF; cdr3_nt: TGTGCCAGCAGGCCGAACAGGGACGGCTACACCTTC
clone_size: many; j_call: TRBJ2-4; v_call: TRBV15; d_call: TRBD1; cdr3_aa: CATSRSPDRSNIQYF; cdr3_nt: TGTGCCACCAGCAGATCTCCGGACAGGTCAAACATTCAGTACTTC
clone_size: .; j_call: TRBJ1-2; v_call: TRBV30; d_call: .; cdr3_aa: CAWREGSSSHYGYTF; cdr3_nt: TGTGCCTGGAGGGAGGGCAGCAGTTCTCACTATGGCTACACCTTC
clone_size: once; j_call: TRBJ2-5; v_call: TRBV7-2; d_call: .; cdr3_aa: CASSFGRETQYF; cdr3_nt: TGTGCCAGCAGCTTCGGCAGGGAGACCCAGTACTTC
clone_size: .; j_call: TRBJ2-7; v_call: TRBV4-3; d_call: .; cdr3_aa: CASSQELRTVKVEQYF; cdr3_nt: TGCGCCAGCAGCCAAGAATTGAGGACAGTAAAGGTCGAGCAGTACTTC
clone_size: .; j_call: TRBJ2-3; v_call: TRBV30; d_call: TRBD1; cdr3_aa: CAWSNSPGQSTDTQYF; cdr3_nt: TGTGCCTGGAGTAATTCTCCGGGACAGAGCACAGATACGCAGTATTTT
clone_size: .; j_call: TRBJ1-2; v_call: TRBV19; d_call: TRBD1; cdr3_aa: CASKRDSTANYGYTF; cdr3_nt: TGTGCCAGTAAGCGGGACAGCACCGCAAACTATGGCTACACCTTC
clone_size: .; j_call: TRBJ1-2; v_call: TRBV30; d_call: TRBD1; cdr3_aa: CAWKTGGAYGYTF; cdr3_nt: TGTGCCTGGAAGACAGGGGGCGCCTATGGCTACACCTTC
clone_size: .; j_call: TRBJ2-2; v_call: TRBV7-9; d_call: TRBD2; cdr3_aa: CARGGRLNTGELFF; cdr3_nt: TGTGCCCGGGGAGGGCGATTGAACACCGGGGAGCTGTTTTTT
clone_size: .; j_call: TRBJ2-5; v_call: TRBV19; d_call: TRBD1; cdr3_aa: CASTRTGRQETQYF; cdr3_nt: TGTGCCAGTACCCGGACAGGGCGCCAAGAGACCCAGTACTTC
clone_size: few; j_call: TRBJ2-1; v_call: TRBV2; d_call: TRBD1; cdr3_aa: CASNPGQGYNEQFF; cdr3_nt: TGTGCCAGCAACCCGGGACAGGGCTACAATGAGCAGTTCTTC
clone_size: .; j_call: TRBJ2-5; v_call: TRBV18; d_call: .; cdr3_aa: CASSPRETQYF; cdr3_nt: TGTGCCAGCTCACCAAGGGAGACCCAGTACTTC
clone_size: .; j_call: TRBJ2-7; v_call: TRBV14; d_call: .; cdr3_aa: CASSQTGSSYEQYF; cdr3_nt: TGTGCCAGCAGCCAGACAGGAAGCTCCTACGAGCAGTACTTC
clone_size: .; j_call: TRBJ2-1; v_call: TRBV7-9; d_call: TRBD1; cdr3_aa: CATEGQGPSYNEQFF; cdr3_nt: TGTGCCACCGAAGGACAGGGACCATCCTACAATGAGCAGTTCTTC
clone_size: .; j_call: TRBJ2-3; v_call: TRBV4-3; d_call: .; cdr3_aa: CASSQDHSSPTDTQYF; cdr3_nt: TGCGCCAGCAGCCAAGACCATAGCAGCCCCACAGATACGCAGTATTTT
clone_size: few; j_call: TRBJ2-1; v_call: TRBV15; d_call: TRBD1; cdr3_aa: CATSNYPGQGYNEQFF; cdr3_nt: TGTGCCACCAGCAATTACCCGGGACAGGGATACAATGAGCAGTTCTTC
clone_size: .; j_call: TRBJ1-2; v_call: TRBV6-6; d_call: TRBD1; cdr3_aa: CASSLLEGQGNYGYTF; cdr3_nt: TGTGCCAGCAGCCTACTCGAGGGACAGGGGAACTATGGCTACACCTTC
clone_size: .; j_call: TRBJ2-5; v_call: TRBV1; d_call: .; cdr3_aa: CTSSQKTGLQETQYF; cdr3_nt: TGCACCAGCAGCCAAAAAACAGGGCTCCAAGAGACCCAGTACTTC
clone_size: .; j_call: TRBJ2-7; v_call: TRBV7-8; d_call: .; cdr3_aa: CASSPSGGSYEQYF; cdr3_nt: TGTGCCAGCAGCCCTAGTGGGGGCAGCTACGAGCAGTACTTC
clone_size: .; j_call: TRBJ2-3; v_call: TRBV7-9; d_call: .; cdr3_aa: CASSLDLSHTDTQYF; cdr3_nt: TGTGCCAGCAGCTTAGATCTGAGCCACACAGATACGCAGTATTTT
clone_size: .; j_call: TRBJ1-5; v_call: TRBV27; d_call: .; cdr3_aa: CASSPYRDNQPQHF; cdr3_nt: TGTGCCAGCAGTCCGTACAGGGACAATCAGCCCCAGCATTTT
clone_size: .; j_call: TRBJ1-2; v_call: TRBV10-3; d_call: TRBD1; cdr3_aa: CATRSGQGDGYTF; cdr3_nt: TGTGCCACCCGTAGCGGACAGGGAGATGGCTACACCTTC
clone_size: .; j_call: TRBJ1-1; v_call: TRBV29-1; d_call: .; cdr3_aa: CSVPALGDTEAFF; cdr3_nt: TGCAGCGTTCCAGCCCTGGGGGACACTGAAGCTTTCTTT
clone_size: many; j_call: TRBJ2-1; v_call: TRBV30; d_call: TRBD2; cdr3_aa: CAWSPGTSDYNEQFF; cdr3_nt: TGTGCCTGGAGTCCCGGGACTAGTGACTACAATGAGCAGTTCTTC
clone_size: few; j_call: TRBJ2-1; v_call: TRBV4-1; d_call: .; cdr3_aa: CASSPSDLIEQFF; cdr3_nt: TGCGCCAGCAGCCCGTCGGACTTGATTGAGCAGTTCTTC
clone_size: few; j_call: TRBJ2-3; v_call: TRBV5-1; d_call: TRBD1; cdr3_aa: CASSPGQSRTDTQYF; cdr3_nt: TGCGCCAGCAGCCCGGGACAGTCCCGCACAGATACGCAGTATTTT
clone_size: .; j_call: TRBJ1-4; v_call: TRBV7-2; d_call: .; cdr3_aa: CASSLRSPEGSNEKLFF; cdr3_nt: TGTGCCAGCAGCTTAAGGTCTCCCGAAGGAAGTAATGAAAAACTGTTTTTT
clone_size: few; j_call: TRBJ2-3; v_call: TRBV5-1; d_call: .; cdr3_aa: CASSQTGTDTQYF; cdr3_nt: TGCGCCAGCAGCCAAACAGGGACAGATACGCAGTATTTT
clone_size: .; j_call: TRBJ1-6; v_call: TRBV6-5; d_call: TRBD1; cdr3_aa: CASSYSTDRVIPLHF; cdr3_nt: TGTGCCAGCAGTTACTCGACCGACAGGGTTATACCCCTCCACTTT
clone_size: many; j_call: TRBJ2-7; v_call: TRBV6-6; d_call: .; cdr3_aa: CASSYEQGYEQYF; cdr3_nt: TGTGCCAGCAGTTATGAACAGGGCTACGAGCAGTACTTC
clone_size: once; j_call: TRBJ1-6; v_call: TRBV7-6; d_call: TRBD1; cdr3_aa: CASSPQGQGNSPLHF; cdr3_nt: TGTGCCAGCAGCCCGCAGGGACAGGGAAATTCACCCCTCCACTTT
clone_size: few; j_call: TRBJ2-7; v_call: TRBV7-2; d_call: .; cdr3_aa: CASSFEKQSSYEQYF; cdr3_nt: TGTGCCAGCAGCTTTGAGAAACAGAGCTCCTACGAGCAGTACTTC
clone_size: many; j_call: TRBJ2-7; v_call: TRBV10-3; d_call: .; cdr3_aa: CAISERRAVPDEQYF; cdr3_nt: TGTGCCATCAGTGAGCGTAGGGCGGTCCCGGACGAGCAGTACTTC
clone_size: many; j_call: TRBJ1-4; v_call: TRBV4-3; d_call: .; cdr3_aa: CASSPGGMGRTNEKLFF; cdr3_nt: TGCGCCAGCAGCCCGGGGGGTATGGGAAGGACTAATGAAAAACTGTTTTTT
clone_size: few; j_call: TRBJ2-7; v_call: TRBV18; d_call: TRBD1; cdr3_aa: CASSAGRDRGPGEQYF; cdr3_nt: TGTGCCAGCTCCGCCGGGCGGGACAGGGGGCCTGGCGAGCAGTACTTC
clone_size: few; j_call: TRBJ1-1; v_call: TRBV7-9; d_call: TRBD1; cdr3_aa: CASSPRQGKNTEAFF; cdr3_nt: TGTGCCAGCAGCCCCAGACAGGGGAAGAACACTGAAGCTTTCTTT